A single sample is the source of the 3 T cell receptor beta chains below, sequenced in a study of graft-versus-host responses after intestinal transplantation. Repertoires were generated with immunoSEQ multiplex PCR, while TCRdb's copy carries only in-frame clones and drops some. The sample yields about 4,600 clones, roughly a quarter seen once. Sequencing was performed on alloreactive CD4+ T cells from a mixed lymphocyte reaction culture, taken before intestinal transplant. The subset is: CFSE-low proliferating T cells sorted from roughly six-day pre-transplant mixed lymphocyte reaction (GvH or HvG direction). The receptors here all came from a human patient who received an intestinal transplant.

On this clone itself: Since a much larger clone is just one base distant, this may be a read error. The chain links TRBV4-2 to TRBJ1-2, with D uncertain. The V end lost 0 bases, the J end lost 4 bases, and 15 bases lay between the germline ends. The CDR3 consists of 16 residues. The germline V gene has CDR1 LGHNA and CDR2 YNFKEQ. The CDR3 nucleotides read TGTGCCAGCAGCCAAGATGGAAGTCGAGGCTTCTATGGCTACACCTTC. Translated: CASSQDGSRGFYGYTF.

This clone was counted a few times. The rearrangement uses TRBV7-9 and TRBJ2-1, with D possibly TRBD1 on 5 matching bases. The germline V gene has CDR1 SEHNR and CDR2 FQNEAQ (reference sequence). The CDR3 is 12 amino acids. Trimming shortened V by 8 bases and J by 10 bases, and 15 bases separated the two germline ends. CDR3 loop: CASLDSPLEQFF. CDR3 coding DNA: TGTGCCAGCCTCGACAGCCCCTTGGAGCAGTTCTTC.

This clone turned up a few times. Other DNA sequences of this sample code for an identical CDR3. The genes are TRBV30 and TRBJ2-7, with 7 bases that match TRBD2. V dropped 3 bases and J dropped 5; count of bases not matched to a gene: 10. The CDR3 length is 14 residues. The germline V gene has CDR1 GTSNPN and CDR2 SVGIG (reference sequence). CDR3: CAWRARVREDEQYF. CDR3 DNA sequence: TGTGCCTGGAGAGCGCGGGTTCGGGAGGACGAGCAGTACTTC.